The 25 T cell receptor beta chains reported below all come from one sample, sequenced in a study of blood T cells in healthy people across ages. Together with a sample-barcoded 5' primer, a J-beta primer mix was included in a second PCR lasting about 7 to 11 cycles. TCRdb analysed the 5' RACE reads with MiXCR anew, one entry per CDR3 protein. The repertoire holds about 1.4 million distinct CDR3 sequences, with 55% to 75% as singletons. Sequencing was carried out using blood. These receptor sequences come from a man younger than 30 in good health.

The gene calls are TRBV4-3 and TRBJ2-5; 12 bases are shared with TRBD2. The V segment lost 1 base and the J segment 11 bases; nucleotides outside the gene matches: 8. CDR3 size: 15 residues. Germline V gene data show CDR1 as LGHNA and CDR2 as YSLEER. CDR3 amino acids: CASSQAGLAGNEQYF. CDR3 DNA: TGCGCCAGCAGCCAAGCCGGACTAGCGGGGAATGAGCAGTACTTC.

This clonotype was found once. The chain couples TRBV9 to TRBJ2-5; perhaps TRBD2 as D (6 bases). The length of the CDR3 is 19 residues. V shed 0 bases and J shed 11 bases, with 32 bases lying between them. Germline CDR1 reads SGDLS; CDR2 reads YYNGEE. CDR3 amino acids: CASSVGGGGVALLLGEQYF. The CDR3 DNA sequence: TGTGCCAGCAGCGTAGGTGGGGGAGGTGTAGCCCTCCTATTGGGAGAGCAGTACTTC.

The genes are TRBV11-1 and TRBJ2-2; TRBD2 might be the D (6 bases). The V gene lost 3 bases and the J gene lost 8 bases, with 22 bases spanning the gap. Germline V CDR1 and CDR2: SGHAT, FQDESV (reference sequence). The length of the CDR3 is 17 residues. CDR3 coding DNA: TGTGCCAGCAGCTTTTCCTTGGAGGGGACCCTTAGGGGGGAGCTGTTTTTT. Its protein product is CASSFSLEGTLRGELFF.

The count of this clonotype is one. The V call is TRBV10-3, the J call TRBJ1-5, with D possibly TRBD1 on 5 matching bases. The CDR3 runs 14 residues. V was trimmed by 10 bases and J by 7 bases, leaving 20 bases between them. Per germline, CDR1 ENHRY and CDR2 SYGVKD. The CDR3 DNA is TGTGCCACCAGAGAGGGGAGCTCAGGGCAGCCCCAGCATTTT. It encodes CATREGSSGQPQHF.

A word on this clonotype: At one end the junction does not follow the germline gene, possibly because of a read error. The chain is built from TRBV20-1 and TRBJ1-6, with D perhaps matching TRBD1 (5 bases). The length of the CDR3 is 15 residues. Per the germline V gene, CDR1 is DFQATT and CDR2 is SNEGSKA (reference sequence). The CDR3 region is CNAQSLGGGNSPLHF. Written as DNA, the CDR3 is TGCAATGCTCAGAGTCTGGGGGGGGGGAATTCACCCCTCCACTTT.

This clonotype was seen a handful of times. The rearrangement joins TRBV12-3 or TRBV12-4 to TRBJ1-5; D not resolved. The CDR3 has 12 residues. V dropped 3 bases and J dropped 5 bases, with 5 bases sitting between them. The CDR3 sequence is CASSFGYQPQHF. DNA for the CDR3: TGTGCCAGCAGTTTTGGGTATCAGCCCCAGCATTTT.

The V and J genes are TRBV13 and TRBJ2-1, with D unresolved. Trimming stripped 0 bases from V and 6 bases from J, with 9 bases between. Per germline, CDR1 PRHDT and CDR2 FYEKMQ (reference sequence). The CDR3 consists of 14 residues. The CDR3 spells CASSLGLRLNEQFF. In nucleotides, the CDR3 is TGTGCCAGCAGCTTAGGCCTCAGACTCAATGAGCAGTTCTTC. Full variable domain (missing parts from reference TRBV13 and TRBJ2-1): AAGVIQSPRHLIKEKRETATLKCYPIPRHDTVYWYQQGPGQDPQFLISFYEKMQSDKGSIPDRFSAQQFSDYHSELNMSSLELGDSALYFCASSLGLRLNEQFFGPGTRLTVL.

This clonotype was seen a few times. The gene calls are TRBV9 and TRBJ2-2, with D possibly being TRBD2 (6 bases). This CDR3 has 15 amino acids. Germline assignment: CDR1 SGDLS and CDR2 YYNGEE. The V end lost 0 bases, the J end lost 0 bases, and 6 bases lay between the germline ends. The CDR3 reads CASSVGGANTGELFF. The CDR3, as DNA: TGTGCCAGCAGCGTAGGGGGGGCGAACACCGGGGAGCTGTTTTTT.

This chain links TRBV20-1 with TRBJ2-5, with a weak D call TRBD2 (6 bases). CDR3 length: 16 residues. The germline V and J ends were trimmed by 4 bases and 11 bases, with 29 bases remaining between them. Germline lookup yields CDR1 DFQATT and CDR2 SNEGSKA (reference sequence). CDR3 residues: CSATGIPATRLREQYF. The CDR3, as DNA: TGCAGTGCTACCGGAATACCGGCTACCCGCCTCCGGGAGCAGTACTTC.

This clonotype was counted between two and nine times. The rearrangement uses TRBV6-5 and TRBJ2-1, with 8 bases aligning to TRBD2. The CDR3 totals 13 residues. V shed 0 bases and J 9 bases; nucleotides not matched to a gene: 1. Germline V gene sequence: CDR1 MNHEY, CDR2 SVGAGI. CDR3 coding DNA: TGTGCCAGCAGTTACTCTCGGGGGGGTGAGCAGTTCTTC. Protein: CASSYSRGGEQFF.

This clonotype showed up just a few times. V usage is TRBV12-3 or TRBV12-4 and J usage is TRBJ1-5; unclear D gene. V was shortened by 4 bases and J by 7 bases, with 17 bases between the two germline ends. This CDR3 has 15 amino acids. The CDR3 loop reads CASSSGVNNRQPQHF. The CDR3 DNA is TGTGCCAGCAGTTCCGGGGTGAACAATAGGCAGCCCCAGCATTTT.

This clonotype was observed a few times. The DNA for the CDR3 is TGTGCCAGCAGTCCGACCGGGACAGGGTACAATGAGCAGTTCTTC. As protein: CASSPTGTGYNEQFF. The gene calls are TRBV27 and TRBJ2-1; 9 nucleotides align to TRBD1. The V and J ends lost 5 bases and 4 bases, in that order; junction bases with no gene match: 6. The CDR3 loop spans 15 amino acids. Germline values: CDR1 MNHEY, CDR2 SMNVEV (reference sequence).

The rearrangement uses TRBV13 and TRBJ1-4, with D perhaps matching TRBD1 (5 bases). CDR1 PRHDT and CDR2 FYEKMQ come from the germline V gene (reference sequence). Trimming removed 5 bases at V and 4 bases at J, with 11 bases between. The CDR3 runs 14 residues. The CDR3 loop reads CASSPRQNNEKLFF. For the CDR3, the DNA is TGTGCCAGCAGCCCACGACAGAATAATGAAAAACTGTTTTTT.

The chain is built from TRBV20-1 and TRBJ2-3, with TRBD2 matching over 8 bases. The CDR3 spans 17 residues. V shed 1 base, J shed 2 bases, and the junction held 11 bases outside the gene matches. CDR1 and CDR2 (germline): DFQATT, SNEGSKA (reference sequence). CDR3 DNA: TGCAGTGCTAGAGCTACGGGTACTAGCGGAACCACAGATACGCAGTATTTT. Translation: CSARATGTSGTTDTQYF.

V and J are TRBV4-1 and TRBJ2-4, with unresolved D. The J call could be wrong; TRBJ2-7 is a better fit for the DNA end. The germline V gene encodes CDR1 MGHRA and CDR2 YSYEKL. CDR3 length: 15 residues. CDR3 bases: TGCGCCAGCAGCCAATCCCGGTTTGAGTCCTACGAGCAGTACTTC. It yields the protein CASSQSRFESYEQYF.

As DNA, the CDR3 is TGTGCCAGCAGCTCGGCTCGGTTCCCAGATACGCAGTATTTT. The encoded protein is CASSSARFPDTQYF. This chain connects TRBV7-2 to TRBJ2-3; D is undetermined. Germline V gene sequence: CDR1 SGHTA, CDR2 FQGNSA. This CDR3 region has 14 residues. Trimming cost V 4 bases and J 4 bases, with 12 bases left between them.

This clonotype was counted a few times. The CDR3 protein is CAISEPELPKETQYF. The DNA of the CDR3 is TGTGCCATCAGTGAGCCCGAACTTCCTAAAGAGACCCAGTACTTC. The rearrangement joins TRBV10-3 to TRBJ2-5, with D uncertain. The CDR3 spans 15 residues. Trimming took off 2 bases at V and 3 bases at J, with 13 bases between the two ends. Germline V gene data show CDR1 as ENHRY and CDR2 as SYGVKD.

In its sample, this clonotype was seen a few times. The rearrangement links TRBV5-1 to TRBJ2-7, with D hard to call. The CDR3 runs 8 residues. In germline, CDR1 is SGHRS, CDR2 YFSETQ. V was trimmed by 10 bases and J by 3 bases, leaving 2 bases between them. The CDR3 region has the DNA TGCGCCTTCTACGAGCAGTACTTC. This translates into CAFYEQYF.

The chain recombines TRBV6-2 or TRBV6-3 with TRBJ2-7, with D tentatively TRBD1 (6 bases). CDR1 and CDR2 (germline): MNHEY, SVGEGT. Between the trimmed V and J ends, which lost 8 bases and 1 base, there was a span of 9 bases. The CDR3 consists of 12 residues. The CDR3 nucleotides are TGTGCCAGCTTCGGACAGTCCTACGAGCAGTACTTC. Translated, it gives CASFGQSYEQYF.

This clonotype was detected only once. The rearrangement joins TRBV20-1 to TRBJ1-2; 8 nucleotides match TRBD1. The germline V gene encodes CDR1 DFQATT and CDR2 SNEGSKA (reference sequence). V lost 3 bases, J lost 8 bases, and 17 bases stayed unmatched. The CDR3 runs 16 residues. CDR3 loop: CSARNGQGGTVYGYTF. The CDR3 DNA is TGCAGTGCTAGGAATGGACAGGGAGGAACGGTCTACGGCTACACCTTC.

The chain joins TRBV11-2 to TRBJ1-1; TRBD1 might be the D (6 bases). V was clipped by 6 bases and J by 5 bases, with 22 bases between them. The CDR3 consists of 16 residues. Per the germline V gene, CDR1 is SGHAT and CDR2 is FQNNGV. The CDR3 DNA reads TGTGCCAGCAGTCCCATAAAGGGGACAAGGTTTACTGAAGCTTTCTTT. Residues: CASSPIKGTRFTEAFF.

In its sample, this clonotype was seen once. The chain is built from TRBV27 and TRBJ2-3; possible D gene TRBD1, 5 bases. The CDR3 is 17 amino acids. V was pared by 4 bases and J by 3 bases, with 20 bases between. Germline V gene lookup returns CDR1 MNHEY and CDR2 SMNVEV (reference sequence). The chain's CDR3 is CASSSQGLGWRTDTQYF. CDR3 DNA: TGTGCCAGCAGTTCTCAGGGATTAGGGTGGAGAACAGATACGCAGTATTTT.

A single count supports this clonotype. The CDR3: CASSFSQGLGTEAFF. For the CDR3, the DNA is TGTGCCAGCAGCTTTTCCCAGGGGTTGGGAACTGAAGCTTTCTTT. The chain joins TRBV5-5 to TRBJ1-1; a possible D gene is TRBD1 (6 bases). V shed 2 bases and J shed 5 bases, with 16 bases lying between them. The CDR3 consists of 15 residues. Per the germline V gene, CDR1 is SGHKS and CDR2 is YYEKEE (reference sequence).

The V gene is TRBV20-1, the J gene TRBJ2-3; 7 nucleotides match TRBD2. Germline assignment: CDR1 DFQATT and CDR2 SNEGSKA (reference sequence). This CDR3 is 15 amino acids long. The V and J ends lost 6 bases and 2 bases, in that order; junction bases with no gene match: 11. The CDR3 region is CSATVPGLYTDTQYF. The CDR3 DNA follows: TGCAGTGCCACGGTCCCGGGACTATACACAGATACGCAGTATTTT.

This clonotype was seen a few times. The chain combines TRBV7-2 with TRBJ1-4, with TRBD1 as a possible D gene (5 bases). Germline values: CDR1 SGHTA, CDR2 FQGNSA. There are 14 residues in the CDR3. The germline V and J ends were trimmed by 1 base and 8 bases, with 11 bases remaining between them. CDR3 in DNA: TGTGCCAGCAGCTTAGGCGGGGGTGGAGAAAAACTGTTTTTT. It encodes CASSLGGGGEKLFF. The entire variable domain, with the rest obtained from reference TRBV7-2 and TRBJ1-4, is as follows: GAGVSQSPSNKVTEKGKDVELRCDPISGHTALYWYRQSLGQGLEFLIYFQGNSAPDKSGLPSDRFSAERTGGSVSTLTIQRTQQEDSAVYLCASSLGGGGEKLFFGSGTQLSVL.